Shown below are 10 T cell receptor beta chains from a single sample sequenced in a study of blood T cell repertoires in COVID-19. This table comes from immunoSEQ multiplex PCR, and its TCRdb copy is limited to in-frame clones, with some not included. The profile shows over 150,000 clones, approximately 79% of them singletons. The sequencing sample was made of PBMCs or T cells enriched from blood (not recorded which). The source is a man aged 45-60 years who had recovered from COVID-19.

The chain couples TRBV27 to TRBJ2-1, with 8 nucleotides matching TRBD1. The CDR3 loop spans 11 amino acids. Germline CDR1 and CDR2: MNHEY and SMNVEV (reference sequence). J gave up 15 bases and V 6 bases, and 7 bases lay outside the gene matches. In DNA form, the CDR3 reads TGTGCCAGCAGGACTTACAGGGGGTGGTTCTTC. Translated: CASRTYRGWFF.

The CDR3, as DNA: TGTGCCAGCGGCGTCGGGTCAACAACTAATGAAAAACTGTTTTTT. Translation gives CASGVGSTTNEKLFF. The chain uses TRBV7-9 and TRBJ1-4; D remains ambiguous. Trimming took 8 bases from V and 0 from J, leaving 13 bases between them. Germline values: CDR1 SEHNR, CDR2 FQNEAQ (reference sequence). This CDR3 has 15 residues.

The chain has TRBV15 and TRBJ1-3; unclear D gene. The CDR3 covers 16 residues. Trimming pared 0 bases from V and 4 bases from J, leaving 13 bases between. Per the germline V gene, CDR1 is LNHNV and CDR2 is YYDKDF (reference sequence). CDR3 coding DNA: TGTGCCACCAGCAGAGATCGAGGGATGCGGGGAAACACCATATATTTT. As protein: CATSRDRGMRGNTIYF.

The chain carries TRBV21-1 and TRBJ1-5; TRBD1 is taken as the D call from the table, unchecked against the DNA. TRBV21-1 is reported as a pseudogene. The CDR3 is 13 residues long. The CDR3: CASTGQHVQPQHF. Here the CDR3 DNA reads TGTGCCAGCACAGGACAGCATGTTCAGCCCCAGCATTTT.

This clone was observed at least ten times. CDR3 sequence: CASSAQGYEQYF. CDR3 bases: TGTGCCAGCAGTGCTCAGGGTTACGAGCAGTACTTC. The V and J genes are TRBV7-6 and TRBJ2-7; perhaps TRBD1 as D (5 bases). The CDR3 is 12 amino acids. Trimming shortened V by 6 bases and J by 4 bases, and 10 bases separated the two germline ends. The germline V gene encodes CDR1 SGHVS and CDR2 FNYEAQ.

This chain links TRBV7-8 with TRBJ1-1, with 7 bases fitting TRBD1. CDR1 is SGHVS, CDR2 FQNEAQ, per germline. CDR3 length equals 16 residues. J gave up 1 base and V 0 bases, and 5 bases lay outside the gene matches. The CDR3 nucleotides are TGTGCCAGCAGCTTAGCGTGGGGGACAGCGAACACTGAAGCTTTCTTT. Translated: CASSLAWGTANTEAFF. Combining the CDR3 with reference TRBV7-8 and TRBJ1-1 gives the whole variable domain GAGVSQSPRYKVAKRGQDVALRCDPISGHVSLFWYQQALGQGPEFLTYFQNEAQLDKSGLPSDRFFAERPEGSVSTLKIQRTQQEDSAVYLCASSLAWGTANTEAFFGQGTRLTVV.

This clone showed up just once. The chain is built from TRBV6-1 and TRBJ1-1; 8 nucleotides agree with TRBD1. J gave up 1 base and V 3 bases, and 7 bases lay outside the gene matches. CDR1 is MNHNS and CDR2 is SASEGT in the germline V gene. This CDR3 region has 16 residues. The CDR3 region has the DNA TGTGCCAGCAGTGACCCGGGACAGGTCCCGAACACTGAAGCTTTCTTT. It codes for CASSDPGQVPNTEAFF.

The J gene is TRBJ2-7, the V gene TRBV4-2, with 7 bases lining up with TRBD1. Germline V lookup: CDR1 LGHNA, CDR2 YNFKEQ. J gave up 4 bases and V 2 bases, and 5 bases lay outside the gene matches. The CDR3 is made up of 14 amino acids. CDR3 residues: CASSQRTGEYEQYF. As DNA, the CDR3 is TGTGCCAGCAGCCAACGGACAGGAGAATACGAGCAGTACTTC.

This clone has just a few counts. The chain couples TRBV15 to TRBJ1-4; D may be TRBD1 (5 bases). The CDR3 consists of 12 residues. In germline, CDR1 is LNHNV, CDR2 YYDKDF (reference sequence). Deletions cut 8 bases from V and 8 bases from J, with 12 bases between. The CDR3 nucleotides read TGTGCCACCGGACGGAGGGGCGAAAAACTGTTTTTT. It translates to CATGRRGEKLFF.

The chain recombines TRBV6-5 with TRBJ2-7; D is undetermined. Germline CDR1 is MNHEY and CDR2 is SVGAGI. Trimming shortened V by 2 bases and J by 10 bases, and 9 bases separated the two germline ends. CDR3 length: 11 residues. Written as DNA, the CDR3 is TGTGCCAGCAGTTACAGGCAGGAACAGTACTTC. Amino acids: CASSYRQEQYF.